This T cell receptor beta chain was sequenced in a study of T-cell reconstitution after alpha-beta-depleted transplantation in children. Study-level results: Several hundred rapidly expanded clones from non-depleted graft cells reportedly supplied alpha-beta T cells about two months post-transplant. High day-60 TCRbeta diversity in some patients came from surviving recipient T cells and thymic progenitors. T-cell counts and diversity at one year following transplant were attributed mainly to newly produced T cells.

This clonotype was recorded many times. What it binds is unknown. J was trimmed by 0 bases and V by 5 bases; bases with no gene match: 6. The CDR3 loop spans 15 amino acids. Per the germline V gene, CDR1 is SEHNR and CDR2 is FQNEAQ (reference sequence). Preparation of the TCRbeta library used unique molecular identifiers. TCRdb recomputed calls from the PCR reads with MiXCR, one row per CDR3 protein. The table has approximately 110,000 distinct CDR3 sequences, 9% to 12% seen once. The sequence came from a boy younger than 10 with acute lymphoblastic leukemia, due to receive a stem cell transplant. Sequencing was performed on PBMCs, taken before TCRalphabeta/CD19-depleted stem cell transplant. The J gene is TRBJ2-7, the V gene TRBV7-9, with TRBD2 identical over 8 bases. The CDR3 here is CASSSGREASYEQYF. The CDR3 DNA is TGTGCCAGCAGCAGTGGGCGGGAGGCCTCCTACGAGCAGTACTTC.